This T cell receptor beta chain was captured by sequencing in a study of blood T cell repertoires in COVID-19. Looking at the study overall: Samples representing acute and convalescent COVID-19 were sourced from the United States, Italy and Spain. T cells, B-cell-depleted T cells, or PBMCs provided the cDNA or gDNA that served as material.

Profiling relied on immunoSEQ multiplex PCR, and the TCRdb table lists in-frame clones only, not all of them. The sample includes 450,000 or so clones, around 89% of them seen just once. Enrolment of Seattle patients took place during active infection, and they were followed longitudinally. Per germline, CDR1 KGHSH and CDR2 LQKENI. This CDR3 spans 15 amino acids. V gave up 4 bases and J gave up 3 bases; unmatched junction bases: 7. The sequence came from a middle-aged woman with COVID-19, enrolled during active disease. This chain uses TRBV18 with TRBJ2-7, with 9 bases aligning to TRBD1. The sample comprised peripheral blood. The CDR3 is CASSRDKDRGYEQYF. In DNA form, the CDR3 reads TGTGCCAGCTCACGGGACAAGGACAGGGGCTACGAGCAGTACTTC.